This TCR beta chain came from a study of vaccination and CD4 T cells after COVID-19. In the study overall: Culture controls were given either a CEFX pool, an HIV-1 Nef pool, or no peptide.

V was pared by 5 bases and J by 3 bases, with 17 bases between. The CDR3 loop spans 16 amino acids. Germline V CDR1 and CDR2: MNHEY, SVGEGT. The table lists this clonotype with a few counts. Its antigen is not identified. Broader study findings: Spike mono-reactivity held for 304 of 307 vaccine-specific clones in convalescent patients.

Cultured CD4+ T-cell DNA underwent Oncomine TCR Beta short-read sequencing. TCRdb recomputed calls from the PCR reads with MiXCR, one row per CDR3 protein. The sample has around 20,000 distinct CDR3 sequences; roughly 47% are singletons. This sample's treatment: approximately 9-day PBMC culture with coronavirus spike peptide pools or control peptides (ViraFEST assay). Alongside 8 to 10 IU/ml IL-2 and about 10 ug/ml peptide pools, PBMCs were cultured at 1.5 million to 2.5 million per well. The TCR comes from a human donor with COVID-19. The sample was cultured CD4+ T cells from blood. The chain is built from TRBV6-2 or TRBV6-3 and TRBJ1-5, with D possibly matching TRBD1 (5 bases). CDR3 amino acids: CASSLRDGRVNQPQHF. The CDR3 DNA reads as TGTGCCAGCAGTCTACGGGATGGCAGGGTCAATCAGCCCCAGCATTTT.